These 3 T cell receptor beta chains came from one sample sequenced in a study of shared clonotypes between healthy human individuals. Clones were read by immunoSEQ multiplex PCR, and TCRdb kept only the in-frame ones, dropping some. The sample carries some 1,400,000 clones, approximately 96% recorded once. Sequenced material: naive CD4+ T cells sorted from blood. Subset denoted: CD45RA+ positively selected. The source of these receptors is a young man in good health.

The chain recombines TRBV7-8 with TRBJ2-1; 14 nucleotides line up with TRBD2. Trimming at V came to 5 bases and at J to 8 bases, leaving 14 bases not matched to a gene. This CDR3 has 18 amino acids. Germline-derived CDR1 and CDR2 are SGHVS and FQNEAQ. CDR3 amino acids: CASSPRRTSGRTPDEQFF. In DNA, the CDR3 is TGTGCCAGCAGCCCCCGCCGGACTAGCGGGAGGACCCCCGATGAGCAGTTCTTC. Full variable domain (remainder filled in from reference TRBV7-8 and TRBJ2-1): GAGVSQSPRYKVAKRGQDVALRCDPISGHVSLFWYQQALGQGPEFLTYFQNEAQLDKSGLPSDRFFAERPEGSVSTLKIQRTQQEDSAVYLCASSPRRTSGRTPDEQFFGPGTRLTVL.

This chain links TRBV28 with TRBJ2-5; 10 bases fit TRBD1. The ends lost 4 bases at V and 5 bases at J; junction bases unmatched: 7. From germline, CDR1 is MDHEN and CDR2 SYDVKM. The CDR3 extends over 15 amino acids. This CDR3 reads CASSSPGQGIETQYF. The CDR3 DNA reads TGTGCCAGCAGTTCGCCGGGACAGGGGATTGAGACCCAGTACTTC.

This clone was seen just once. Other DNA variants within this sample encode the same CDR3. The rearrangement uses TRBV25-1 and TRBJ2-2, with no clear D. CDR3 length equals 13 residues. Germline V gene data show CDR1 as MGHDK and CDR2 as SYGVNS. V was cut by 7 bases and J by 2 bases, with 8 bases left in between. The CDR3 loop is CASTPPNTGELFF. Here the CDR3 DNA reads TGTGCCAGCACCCCGCCTAACACCGGGGAGCTGTTTTTT.